The 25 T cell receptor beta chains listed next were all sequenced from one sample in a study of blood T cell repertoires in COVID-19. The repertoire was sequenced with immunoSEQ multiplex PCR; TCRdb's copy has only in-frame clones and lacks some. The sample yields a few hundred thousand clones, 91% seen once. Input material: PBMCs or T cells enriched from blood (not recorded which). All receptors come from a human donor in a cohort exposed to, infected with or recovered from COVID-19 (not recorded which). The donor label of this sample is uncertain.

The chain uses TRBV4-1 and TRBJ1-1; 7 bases line up with TRBD1. Looked up from germline, CDR1 is MGHRA and CDR2 is YSYEKL. The V and J ends lost 3 bases and 8 bases, in that order; junction bases with no gene match: 9. The CDR3 covers 14 residues. CDR3 sequence (DNA): TGCGCCAGCAGCCAGACAGGGTTGGGGGCCGAAGCTTTCTTT. It codes for CASSQTGLGAEAFF.

The CDR3 sequence: CATSDSRTGKEMPQHF. In DNA form, the CDR3 reads TGTGCCACCAGTGATTCCAGAACAGGGAAAGAGATGCCCCAGCATTTT. The chain combines TRBV24-1 with TRBJ1-5; TRBD1 is a possible D gene (6 bases). The germline V gene encodes CDR1 KGHDR and CDR2 SFDVKD. V was cut by 2 bases and J by 9 bases, with 19 bases left in between. The CDR3 loop spans 16 amino acids.

This clone came up once. The chain combines TRBV9 with TRBJ2-7; 9 nucleotides match TRBD1. Germline V gene data show CDR1 as SGDLS and CDR2 as YYNGEE. V shed 4 bases, J shed 2 bases, and the junction held 7 bases outside the gene matches. The CDR3 spans 15 residues. As DNA, the CDR3 is TGTGCCAGCAGCACACGGACAGGGGAGGCCTACGAGCAGTACTTC. Protein: CASSTRTGEAYEQYF.

V and J are TRBV12-5 and TRBJ1-4, with D perhaps matching TRBD1 (6 bases). Germline values: CDR1 LGHNT, CDR2 FRNRAP. The CDR3 sequence is 14 residues long. V was pared by 5 bases and J by 5 bases, with 12 bases between. The CDR3 coding sequence is TGTGCTAGTGGTACCGGACAGAGAAATGAAAAACTGTTTTTT. Translated, it gives CASGTGQRNEKLFF.

The gene calls are TRBV29-1 and TRBJ2-7; TRBD2 might be the D (6 bases). This CDR3 comprises 13 residues. The germline V gene encodes CDR1 SQVTM and CDR2 ANQGSEA. The V end was cut by 6 bases, the J end by 1 base, with 13 bases between. CDR3 DNA: TGCAGCGTCCAAAAAGCGGGTTCCTACGAGCAGTACTTC. It specifies CSVQKAGSYEQYF.

The chain combines TRBV5-6 with TRBJ1-2; 7 bases are shared with TRBD1. The germline V gene encodes CDR1 SGHDT and CDR2 YYEEEE. The CDR3 runs to 17 residues. V lost 0 bases and J lost 4; bases outside the gene matches: 12. CDR3 loop: CASSLVRDSTPIYGYTF. CDR3 sequence (DNA): TGTGCCAGCAGCTTGGTGAGGGACAGCACGCCCATCTATGGCTACACCTTC.

The genes are TRBV6-5 and TRBJ2-2, with D possibly matching TRBD1 (6 bases). V was clipped by 2 bases and J by 3 bases, with 13 bases between them. Germline V gene lookup returns CDR1 MNHEY and CDR2 SVGAGI. The CDR3 length is 16 residues. CDR3 protein: CASSYGGAKYTGELFF. CDR3 in DNA: TGTGCCAGCAGTTACGGGGGCGCGAAATACACCGGGGAGCTGTTTTTT.

The chain joins TRBV5-1 to TRBJ1-1; 8 bases agree with TRBD1. Germline trimming cut 1 base from V and 1 base from J; bases unmatched to any gene: 3. Germline values: CDR1 SGHRS, CDR2 YFSETQ. This CDR3 region has 15 residues. The chain's CDR3 is CASSLRTGRNTEAFF. CDR3 in DNA: TGCGCCAGCAGCTTGAGGACAGGGAGGAACACTGAAGCTTTCTTT.

The chain is built from TRBV27 and TRBJ2-7, with 13 bases fitting TRBD2. CDR3 size: 19 residues. The V gene end was trimmed by 4 bases and the J gene end by 3 bases; junction bases not matched to a gene: 15. Germline CDR1 reads MNHEY; CDR2 reads SMNVEV (reference sequence). CDR3 residues: CASSSTTLGTSGVHYEQYF. The CDR3 coding sequence is TGTGCCAGCAGTTCCACTACCCTAGGGACTAGCGGGGTGCACTACGAGCAGTACTTC.

The rearrangement uses TRBV10-3 and TRBJ1-1, with a tentative D call TRBD1 (5 bases). This CDR3 is 15 amino acids long. Germline values: CDR1 ENHRY, CDR2 SYGVKD. Trimming stripped 6 bases from V and 1 base from J, with 15 bases between. CDR3: CAISKYDQGNTEAFF. CDR3 DNA: TGTGCCATCAGCAAGTATGATCAGGGGAACACTGAAGCTTTCTTT.

The chain links TRBV29-1 to TRBJ2-3; 10 positions match TRBD2. The length of the CDR3 is 15 residues. V trimming: 6 bases; J trimming: 2 bases; junction bases outside the gene matches: 8. From germline, CDR1 is SQVTM and CDR2 ANQGSEA. The CDR3: CSVARLAGDTDTQYF. DNA for the CDR3: TGCAGCGTGGCCCGGCTAGCGGGGGACACAGATACGCAGTATTTT.

This sequence joins TRBV7-9 and TRBJ2-7; D is perhaps TRBD2 (5 bases). Germline V gene data show CDR1 as SEHNR and CDR2 as FQNEAQ (reference sequence). V was shortened by 3 bases and J by 7 bases, with 16 bases between the two germline ends. The CDR3 is 14 amino acids. The CDR3 bases are TGTGCCAGCAGCTTTGACGGACTCACTGGGGAGCAGTACTTC. Translating it yields CASSFDGLTGEQYF.

This clone was seen more than once but under ten times. This chain uses TRBV7-2 with TRBJ2-1; 10 bases map to TRBD2. V lost 4 bases to trimming and J lost 9 bases; unmatched junction nucleotides: 12. Per the germline V gene, CDR1 is SGHTA and CDR2 is FQGNSA. The length of the CDR3 is 16 residues. CDR3 nucleotides: TGTGCCAGCAGCTCCTTTCAAGCGGGGGGGCCCGGTGAGCAGTTCTTC. This translates into CASSSFQAGGPGEQFF.

The rearrangement links TRBV24-1 to TRBJ2-5; 8 bases are shared with TRBD1. The germline CDR1 and CDR2 sequences are KGHDR and SFDVKD. V gave up 3 bases and J gave up 5 bases; unmatched junction bases: 7. The CDR3 spans 15 residues. Here the CDR3 reads CATSDRTGLGETQYF. DNA of the CDR3: TGTGCCACCAGTGATCGGACAGGGTTAGGGGAGACCCAGTACTTC.

The chain is built from TRBV27 and TRBJ2-7; perhaps TRBD1 as D (5 bases). This CDR3 region has 14 residues. The germline V and J ends were trimmed by 1 base and 5 bases, with 12 bases remaining between them. The germline gives CDR1 MNHEY, CDR2 SMNVEV (reference sequence). The CDR3 nucleotides read TGTGCCAGCAGTTTATTTGCAGGGTCCCACGAGCAGTACTTC. This translates into CASSLFAGSHEQYF.

There are a few counts of this clone. V gene TRBV5-6 combines with J gene TRBJ1-1; 9 bases fit TRBD1. Germline CDR1 reads SGHDT; CDR2 reads YYEEEE. The V segment lost 1 base and the J segment 5 bases; nucleotides outside the gene matches: 3. This CDR3 is 14 amino acids long. The CDR3 nucleotides are TGTGCCAGCAGCTTGTCACAGGGGGCGACTGAAGCTTTCTTT. Translation gives CASSLSQGATEAFF. The complete variable domain, with remaining parts taken from reference TRBV5-6 and TRBJ1-1, reads DAGVTQSPTHLIKTRGQQVTLRCSPKSGHDTVSWYQQALGQGPQFIFQYYEEEERQRGNFPDRFSGHQFPNYSSELNVNALLLGDSALYLCASSLSQGATEAFFGQGTRLTVV.

This clone was found a few times. The CDR3 bases are TGTGCCTTAATCGATTGGGACAGCTATGGCTACACCTTC. It encodes CALIDWDSYGYTF. The chain recombines TRBV30 with TRBJ1-2; 7 positions match TRBD1. The CDR3 has 13 amino acids. V lost 7 bases, J lost 4 bases, and 9 bases stayed unmatched. The germline V gene encodes CDR1 GTSNPN and CDR2 SVGIG (reference sequence). Supplemented by reference TRBV30 and TRBJ1-2, the full variable domain reads SQTIHQWPATLVQPVGSPLSLECTVEGTSNPNLYWYRQAAGRGLQLLFYSVGIGQISSEVPQNLSASRPQDRQFILSSKKLLLSDSGFYLCALIDWDSYGYTFGSGTRLTVV.

This chain joins TRBV14 and TRBJ1-1; 9 nucleotides line up with TRBD1. The germline CDR1 and CDR2 sequences are SGHDN and FVKESK. The ends lost 4 bases at V and 1 base at J; junction bases unmatched: 4. The CDR3 consists of 15 residues. The CDR3 DNA reads as TGTGCCAGCAGCCGTAACAGGGGGCGGAACACTGAAGCTTTCTTT. Encoded protein: CASSRNRGRNTEAFF.

This rearrangement joins TRBV6-6 to TRBJ2-5, with a weak D call TRBD2 (7 bases). CDR1 MNHNY and CDR2 SVGAGI come from the germline V gene (reference sequence). This CDR3 contains 11 residues. V dropped 8 bases and J dropped 7 bases, with 11 bases sitting between them. The DNA for the CDR3 is TGTGCCAGCTCTCGGGGGGCGACCCAGTACTTC. It yields the protein CASSRGATQYF.

This sequence joins TRBV10-3 and TRBJ1-2; the match to TRBD1 covers 7 bases. The germline V gene encodes CDR1 ENHRY and CDR2 SYGVKD. The CDR3 consists of 11 residues. J lost 4 bases, V lost 7 bases, and 0 bases had no gene match. The CDR3 sequence is CAIKGAYGYTF. The CDR3, as DNA: TGTGCCATCAAGGGGGCCTATGGCTACACCTTC.

The chain joins TRBV30 to TRBJ1-1, with D possibly being TRBD1 (5 bases). Germline-derived CDR1 and CDR2 are GTSNPN and SVGIG (reference sequence). The CDR3 covers 15 residues. Trimming shortened V by 3 bases and J by 4 bases, and 18 bases separated the two germline ends. The CDR3 DNA follows: TGTGCCTGGAGCCCCGGGGGACCGGACCTCACTGAAGCTTTCTTT. Translated: CAWSPGGPDLTEAFF.

The chain links TRBV6-2 or TRBV6-3 to TRBJ1-6; 10 nucleotides line up with TRBD1. The CDR3 is 15 amino acids. Germline-derived CDR1 and CDR2 are MNHEY and SVGEGT. Losses at the gene ends were 8 bases for V and 3 bases for J; bases not matched to a gene: 4. CDR3 protein: CASGRDRGYNSPLHF. CDR3 nucleotide sequence: TGTGCCAGCGGCCGGGACAGGGGCTATAATTCACCCCTCCACTTT.

This sequence joins TRBV2 and TRBJ1-1, with D perhaps matching TRBD1 (6 bases). The V and J ends lost 6 bases and 1 base respectively, with 9 bases between them. Germline V gene data show CDR1 as SNHLY and CDR2 as FYNNEI. The CDR3 has 13 residues. The CDR3 DNA follows: TGTGCCAGCAGGTCGGACAGGAACACTGAAGCTTTCTTT. Translation gives CASRSDRNTEAFF.

The rearrangement joins TRBV9 to TRBJ1-4; 9 positions match TRBD1. J lost 6 bases, V lost 2 bases, and 5 bases had no gene match. Looked up from germline, CDR1 is SGDLS and CDR2 is YYNGEE. CDR3 length: 15 amino acids. CDR3 coding DNA: TGTGCCAGCAGCGTGGGACAGGGTGATTATGAAAAACTGTTTTTT. Translated: CASSVGQGDYEKLFF.

The chain couples TRBV7-8 to TRBJ1-2, with 8 nucleotides matching TRBD1. The CDR3 spans 13 residues. Looked up from germline, CDR1 is SGHVS and CDR2 is FQNEAQ. V lost 5 bases, J lost 5 bases, and 4 bases stayed unmatched. As DNA, the CDR3 is TGTGCCAGCAGCGTCACAGGGGGTTATGGCTACACCTTC. Translation: CASSVTGGYGYTF.